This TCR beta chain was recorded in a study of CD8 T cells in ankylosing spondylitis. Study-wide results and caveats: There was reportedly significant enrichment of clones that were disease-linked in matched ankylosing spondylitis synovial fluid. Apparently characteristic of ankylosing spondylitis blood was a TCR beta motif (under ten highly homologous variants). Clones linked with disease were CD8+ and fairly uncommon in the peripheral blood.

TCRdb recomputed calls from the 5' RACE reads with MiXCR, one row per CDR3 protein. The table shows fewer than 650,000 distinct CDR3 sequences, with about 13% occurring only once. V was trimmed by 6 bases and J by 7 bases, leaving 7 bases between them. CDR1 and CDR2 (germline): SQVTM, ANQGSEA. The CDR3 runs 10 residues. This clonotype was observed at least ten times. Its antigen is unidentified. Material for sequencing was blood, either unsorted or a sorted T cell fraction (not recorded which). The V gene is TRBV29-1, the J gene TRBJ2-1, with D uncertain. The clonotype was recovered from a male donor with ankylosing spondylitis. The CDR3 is CSVRLNEQFF. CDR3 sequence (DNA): TGCAGCGTCAGATTAAATGAGCAGTTCTTC.